This T cell receptor (beta chain) was found in a study of cytomegalovirus exposure and HLA in healthy donors. The primer mix had 60 Vbeta and 13 Jbeta primers. TCRdb keeps only in-frame clones here, not all; method: immunoSEQ multiplex PCR. The sample lists fewer than 80,000 clones, roughly two thirds occurring once. The CDR3 is 16 residues long. V shed 3 bases, J shed 2 bases, and the junction held 7 bases outside the gene matches. Germline loops: CDR1 ENHRY, CDR2 SYGVKD. Sequenced sample: PBMCs. The source is a woman aged 50 to 65 in good health and CMV-seropositive. The rearrangement joins TRBV10-3 to TRBJ2-5; 9 nucleotides line up with TRBD2. The CDR3 protein is CAISDWLAGIQETQYF. CDR3 bases: TGTGCCATCAGTGACTGGCTAGCGGGGATTCAAGAGACCCAGTACTTC.